This TCR beta chain was recovered during a study of blood T cell repertoires in COVID-19. Study information: Whether acute or convalescent, the COVID-19 samples came from the United States, Italy and Spain.

Germline CDR1 and CDR2: SGHNT and YYREEE (reference sequence). The CDR3 length is 12 residues. V was shortened by 0 bases and J by 9 bases, with 10 bases between the two germline ends. TCRdb's table, derived via immunoSEQ multiplex PCR, lists solely in-frame clones and lacks some. The table shows around 100,000 clones, with about 89% occurring only once. The sequenced material came from peripheral blood. This rearrangement joins TRBV5-4 to TRBJ2-7; D is possibly TRBD2 (5 bases). The TCR sequence derives from a man aged 60 to 69 with acute or convalescent COVID-19. The CDR3 DNA reads as TGTGCCAGCAGCTTGGACGGGATTTCGCAGTACGTC. Translating gives CASSLDGISQYV.